The sequence of this T cell receptor (beta chain) was determined in a study of T cell repertoires in cytomegalovirus infection. In TCRdb, the reads were re-called with MiXCR into one record per CDR3 protein. The sample has some 700,000 distinct CDR3 sequences, 35% to 40% seen once; the top ten hold more than 2.5%. CDR3 length: 11 residues. Germline values: CDR1 MNHEY, CDR2 SVGEGT. Trimming left V 5 bases short and J 6 bases short, with 7 bases between. Input material: PBMCs. The rearrangement joins TRBV6-2 or TRBV6-3 to TRBJ1-2; D is ambiguous. The TCR originated in a human donor in good health (CMV status not recorded). Some clones in this sample may be carry-over from other donors' samples. CDR3 in DNA: TGTGCCAGCAGTCGGGTGGATGGCTACACCTTC. Translation gives CASSRVDGYTF.